This note documents a single T cell receptor (beta chain) sequence. What it binds is not known. This table comes from immunoSEQ multiplex PCR, and its TCRdb copy is limited to in-frame clones, with some not included. The sample lists some 200,000 clones; around 75% were seen once. As input for TCR beta libraries, around 2 micrograms of genomic DNA came from cryopreserved PBMCs. The sample belongs to a study of cytotoxic CD8 clonotypes in ibrutinib-treated CLL. For the study at large: The response samples were taken once patients had been treated for a median of about 12 months, range 6 to 36. There were, on average, about 260,000 productive templates and about 85,000 productive rearrangements per sample. Study-level results: An increase in clonality occurred at ibrutinib response, followed by a return toward baseline at progression.

The CDR3 has 16 residues. CDR1 and CDR2 from the germline V gene are MNHNS and SASEGT. The ends were cut back, 3 bases at V and 1 base at J, with 16 bases in the middle. The TCR was taken from a human donor with chronic lymphocytic leukemia. This specimen consisted of PBMCs, obtained after 12 months of ibrutinib treatment. The chain is built from TRBV6-1 and TRBJ2-7, with D unclear. CDR3 sequence: CASSDRMGTGSYEQYF. The CDR3 DNA sequence: TGTGCCAGCAGTGATAGGATGGGAACCGGGTCCTACGAGCAGTACTTC.